In this sample, the clone carrying this TCR beta chain turned up many times. What it binds is not known. This record comes from a study of human T cells and chemical hapten exposure. Background on the study: Patch tests applied 0.01% DPC to the upper back, read at 6 days.

Study-wide results and caveats: Positive correlation was observed between PT1 expanded TCR counts and patch test score.

Germline lookup yields CDR1 SGDLS and CDR2 YYNGEE. CDR3 length: 15 amino acids. V gave up 0 bases and J gave up 4 bases, with 13 bases separating them. As for time point: patch test 1, 2 weeks after DPC sensitization. Treatment indicated: therapeutic diphenylcyclopropenone sensitization with weekly scalp DPC. Sequencing started from total RNA isolated from unfractionated whole blood. People who gave samples had alopecia, were 18 to 70 years old, and were suitable for DPC. Single cDNA molecules in the library carried unique molecular identifiers attached during preparation. TCRdb analysed the RACE reads with MiXCR anew, one entry per CDR3 protein. The sample includes about 37,000 distinct CDR3 sequences, about 6.3% seen only once; the top ten take roughly 9.2%.

The chain employs TRBV9 and TRBJ1-2; D is possibly TRBD1 (5 bases). This TCR came from a woman aged 25 to 39 with alopecia areata. Some clones in this sample may be carry-over from other donors' samples. The material was whole blood, obtained in connection with sensitization to the hapten diphenylcyclopropenone (DPC). DNA of the CDR3: TGTGCCAGCAGCGTAGCAGCAGGGCAGAGCTATGGCTACACCTTC. It specifies CASSVAAGQSYGYTF.